The clone carrying this TCR beta chain was seen many times. The CDR3 consists of 14 residues. Germline CDR1 MNHNS, CDR2 SASEGT. V was trimmed by 5 bases and J by 4 bases, leaving 12 bases between them. Described time point: newly diagnosed GD, antithyroid drugs for less than 3 months. PBMC-derived RNA was used for the TCR library. TCR beta libraries were built with iRepertoire HTBI primers and Arm-PCR of CDR3 regions. TCRdb reprocessed the multiplex PCR reads with MiXCR, giving one entry per CDR3 protein. The table has hundreds of thousands of distinct CDR3 sequences, 13% seen once. The record originates from a study of regulatory T cells in long-lasting Graves disease. This same sample was also taken into another study, of T cells in Graves' hyperthyroidism and ophthalmopathy.

This clonotype was sampled from a man under 40 with Graves disease. V is TRBV6-1 and J is TRBJ1-3, with a tentative D call TRBD1 (6 bases). Specimen: peripheral blood mononuclear cells (PBMCs), collected at new diagnosis, from a patient treated with antithyroid drugs. In DNA, the CDR3 is TGTGCCAGCAGTCCCCGAACAGGGGGAAACACCATATATTTT. The encoded protein is CASSPRTGGNTIYF.